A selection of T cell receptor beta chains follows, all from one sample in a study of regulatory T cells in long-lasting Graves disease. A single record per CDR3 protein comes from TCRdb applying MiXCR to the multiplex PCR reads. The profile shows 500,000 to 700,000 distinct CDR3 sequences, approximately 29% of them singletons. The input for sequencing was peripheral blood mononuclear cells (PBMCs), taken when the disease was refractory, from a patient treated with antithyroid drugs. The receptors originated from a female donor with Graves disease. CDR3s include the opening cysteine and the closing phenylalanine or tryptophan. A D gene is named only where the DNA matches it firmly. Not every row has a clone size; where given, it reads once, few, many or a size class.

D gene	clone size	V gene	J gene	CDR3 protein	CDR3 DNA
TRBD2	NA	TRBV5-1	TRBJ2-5	CASSFPSGEQETQYF	TGCGCCAGCAGCTTCCCTAGCGGGGAGCAAGAGACCCAGTACTTC
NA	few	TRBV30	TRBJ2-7	CAWSVSGRYEQYF	TGTGCCTGGAGTGTCAGCGGTCGATACGAGCAGTACTTC
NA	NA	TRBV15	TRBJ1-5	CATSRIGGGQPQHF	TGTGCCACCAGCAGGATCGGTGGGGGACAGCCCCAGCATTTT
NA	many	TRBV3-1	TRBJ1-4	CASSHGGTNEKLFF	TGTGCCAGCAGCCACGGGGGAACTAATGAAAAACTGTTTTTT
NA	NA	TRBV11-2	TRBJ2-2	CASSLEWVTGELFF	TGTGCCAGCAGCTTAGAGTGGGTTACCGGGGAGCTGTTTTTT
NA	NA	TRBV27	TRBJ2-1	CASSLLATSYNEQFF	TGTGCCAGCAGTTTACTAGCGACTTCCTACAATGAGCAGTTCTTC
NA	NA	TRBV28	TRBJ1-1	CASRGDNTEAFF	TGTGCCAGCAGAGGGGACAACACTGAAGCTTTCTTT
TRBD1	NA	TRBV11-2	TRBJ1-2	CASRSPGTGKGYGYTF	TGTGCCAGCAGATCCCCCGGGACAGGAAAGGGCTATGGCTACACCTTC
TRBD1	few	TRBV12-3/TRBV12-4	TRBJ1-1	CASSSGQVMNTEAFF	TGTGCCAGCAGTTCCGGACAGGTAATGAACACTGAAGCTTTCTTT
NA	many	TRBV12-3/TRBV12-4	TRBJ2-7	CASSLRGLGGVTYEQYF	TGTGCCAGCAGTTTGAGGGGGCTAGGGGGGGTCACCTACGAGCAGTACTTC
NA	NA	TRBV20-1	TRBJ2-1	CSASTPQRGIGNEQFF	TGCAGTGCTAGTACCCCTCAGCGCGGGATAGGCAATGAGCAGTTCTTC